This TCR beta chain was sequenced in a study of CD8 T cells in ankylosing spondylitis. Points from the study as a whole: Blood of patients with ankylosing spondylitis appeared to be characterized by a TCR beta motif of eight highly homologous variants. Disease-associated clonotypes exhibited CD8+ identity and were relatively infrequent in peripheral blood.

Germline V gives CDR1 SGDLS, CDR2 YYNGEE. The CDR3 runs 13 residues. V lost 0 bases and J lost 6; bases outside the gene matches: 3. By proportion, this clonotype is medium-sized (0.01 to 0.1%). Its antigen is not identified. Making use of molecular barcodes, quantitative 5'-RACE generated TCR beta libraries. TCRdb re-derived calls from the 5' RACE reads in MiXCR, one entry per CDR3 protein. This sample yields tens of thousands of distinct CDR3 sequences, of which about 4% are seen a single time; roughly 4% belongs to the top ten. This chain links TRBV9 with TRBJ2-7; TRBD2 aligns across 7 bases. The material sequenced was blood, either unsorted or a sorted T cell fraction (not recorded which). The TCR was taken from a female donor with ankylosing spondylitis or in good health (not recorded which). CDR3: CASSVEPGGEQYF. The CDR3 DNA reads TGTGCCAGCAGCGTAGAGCCGGGAGGCGAGCAGTACTTC.